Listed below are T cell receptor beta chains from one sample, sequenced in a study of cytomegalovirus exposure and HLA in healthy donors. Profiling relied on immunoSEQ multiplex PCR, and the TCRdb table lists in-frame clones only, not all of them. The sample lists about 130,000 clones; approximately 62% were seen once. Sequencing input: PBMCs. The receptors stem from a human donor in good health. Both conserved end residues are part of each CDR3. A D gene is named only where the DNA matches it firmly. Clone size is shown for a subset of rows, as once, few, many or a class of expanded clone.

CDR3aa: CSVEGDRSGETQYF
CDR3nt: TGCAGCGTTGAAGGGGACAGGTCTGGAGAGACCCAGTACTTC
d_gene: TRBD1
j_gene: TRBJ2-5
v_gene: TRBV29-1
abundance: few

CDR3aa: CASSLEGTSGSISYNEQFF
CDR3nt: TGTGCCAGCAGCTTAGAAGGGACTAGCGGGAGTATCTCCTACAATGAGCAGTTCTTC
d_gene: TRBD2
j_gene: TRBJ2-1
v_gene: TRBV11-3
abundance: .

CDR3aa: CASSLAVGLAGGRRTGELFF
CDR3nt: TGTGCCAGCAGCTTAGCGGTGGGACTAGCGGGAGGTCGGCGCACCGGGGAGCTGTTTTTT
d_gene: TRBD2
j_gene: TRBJ2-2
v_gene: TRBV7-2
abundance: .

CDR3aa: CASSNQGATDTQYF
CDR3nt: TGTGCCAGCAGTAACCAGGGGGCCACAGATACGCAGTATTTT
d_gene: TRBD1
j_gene: TRBJ2-3
v_gene: TRBV6-1
abundance: .

CDR3aa: CSARDVRGPYF
CDR3nt: TGCAGTGCTAGAGACGTCAGAGGCCCGTACTTC
d_gene: .
j_gene: TRBJ2-4
v_gene: TRBV20-1
abundance: few

CDR3aa: CASRPGQGAYEQYF
CDR3nt: TGCGCCAGCAGACCAGGACAGGGGGCCTACGAGCAGTACTTC
d_gene: TRBD1
j_gene: TRBJ2-7
v_gene: TRBV4-1
abundance: .

CDR3aa: CASSFDRTSSYNSPLHF
CDR3nt: TGCGCCAGCAGCTTCGACCGAACTAGCTCCTATAATTCACCCCTCCACTTT
d_gene: .
j_gene: TRBJ1-6
v_gene: TRBV5-1
abundance: once

CDR3aa: CASSQELGQSYEQYF
CDR3nt: TGCGCCAGCAGCCAAGAGCTGGGACAGTCATACGAGCAGTACTTC
d_gene: TRBD1
j_gene: TRBJ2-7
v_gene: TRBV4-3
abundance: once

CDR3aa: CASSSGGGYEQYF
CDR3nt: TGCGCCAGCAGCTCGGGGGGCGGGTACGAGCAGTACTTC
d_gene: .
j_gene: TRBJ2-7
v_gene: TRBV5-1
abundance: few

CDR3aa: CSVGKGAGYEQYF
CDR3nt: TGCAGCGTTGGAAAAGGGGCTGGCTACGAGCAGTACTTC
d_gene: .
j_gene: TRBJ2-7
v_gene: TRBV29-1
abundance: .

CDR3aa: CASSYSRQNQPQHF
CDR3nt: TGTGCCAGCAGTTACTCTCGACAGAATCAGCCCCAGCATTTT
d_gene: .
j_gene: TRBJ1-5
v_gene: TRBV6-6
abundance: .

CDR3aa: CASKSMGRQKGDTEAFF
CDR3nt: TGCGCCAGCAAAAGTATGGGAAGACAGAAAGGCGACACTGAAGCTTTCTTT
d_gene: .
j_gene: TRBJ1-1
v_gene: TRBV4-1
abundance: .

CDR3aa: CASSLMGTSGRAREQYF
CDR3nt: TGTGCCAGCAGTTTAATGGGGACTAGCGGGAGGGCCAGGGAGCAGTACTTC
d_gene: TRBD2
j_gene: TRBJ2-7
v_gene: TRBV28
abundance: .

CDR3aa: CASSRSGGAYNEQFF
CDR3nt: TGTGCCAGCAGCCGTAGCGGGGGGGCCTACAATGAGCAGTTCTTC
d_gene: TRBD2
j_gene: TRBJ2-1
v_gene: TRBV7-9
abundance: .

CDR3aa: CASSALLAVGPTDTQYF
CDR3nt: TGTGCCAGCAGCGCCCTCCTAGCGGTCGGTCCCACAGATACGCAGTATTTT
d_gene: TRBD2
j_gene: TRBJ2-3
v_gene: TRBV9
abundance: .

CDR3aa: CASSVGGTDYEQYF
CDR3nt: TGTGCCAGCAGCGTAGGGGGGACAGACTACGAGCAGTACTTC
d_gene: TRBD1
j_gene: TRBJ2-7
v_gene: TRBV9
abundance: .

CDR3aa: CASRLAGGYTGELFF
CDR3nt: TGTGCCAGCAGGCTAGCGGGAGGGTACACCGGGGAGCTGTTTTTT
d_gene: TRBD2
j_gene: TRBJ2-2
v_gene: TRBV11-2
abundance: .

CDR3aa: CASSPRAGGSYNEQFF
CDR3nt: TGTGCCAGCAGCCCGAGGGCGGGAGGGTCCTACAATGAGCAGTTCTTC
d_gene: TRBD2
j_gene: TRBJ2-1
v_gene: TRBV11-2
abundance: few

CDR3aa: CASSQVMRQETQYF
CDR3nt: TGCGCCAGCAGCCAAGTCATGCGCCAAGAGACCCAGTACTTC
d_gene: .
j_gene: TRBJ2-5
v_gene: TRBV4-3
abundance: .

CDR3aa: CAISESPGEQYF
CDR3nt: TGTGCCATCAGTGAGTCTCCGGGGGAGCAGTACTTC
d_gene: .
j_gene: TRBJ2-7
v_gene: TRBV10-3
abundance: .

CDR3aa: CAISESGQGNSPLHF
CDR3nt: TGTGCCATCAGTGAGTCAGGACAGGGCAATTCACCCCTCCACTTT
d_gene: TRBD1
j_gene: TRBJ1-6
v_gene: TRBV10-3
abundance: .

CDR3aa: CASSLPRGTSGMMAGQFF
CDR3nt: TGTGCCAGCAGCTTACCTAGGGGGACTAGCGGAATGATGGCTGGGCAGTTCTTC
d_gene: TRBD2
j_gene: TRBJ2-1
v_gene: TRBV11-3
abundance: once

CDR3aa: CASSLTGKYGYTF
CDR3nt: TGTGCCAGCAGTCTGACAGGGAAATATGGCTACACCTTC
d_gene: TRBD1
j_gene: TRBJ1-2
v_gene: TRBV27
abundance: .

CDR3aa: CASSSAYEQYF
CDR3nt: TGTGCCAGCAGTTCCGCCTACGAGCAGTACTTC
d_gene: .
j_gene: TRBJ2-7
v_gene: TRBV28
abundance: .

CDR3aa: CASIYGLDTQYF
CDR3nt: TGTGCCAGCATCTATGGGCTAGATACGCAGTATTTT
d_gene: .
j_gene: TRBJ2-3
v_gene: TRBV2
abundance: few

CDR3aa: CASSIQTGEYADTQYF
CDR3nt: TGTGCCAGCAGCATCCAAACGGGAGAGTACGCAGATACGCAGTATTTT
d_gene: .
j_gene: TRBJ2-3
v_gene: TRBV5-4
abundance: once

CDR3aa: CASSVGGSSYEQYF
CDR3nt: TGTGCCAGCAGCGTGGGAGGGAGCTCCTACGAGCAGTACTTC
d_gene: TRBD2
j_gene: TRBJ2-7
v_gene: TRBV6-5
abundance: .

CDR3aa: CASSGLPSGRVETQYF
CDR3nt: TGTGCCAGCAGCGGGCTCCCTAGCGGGAGGGTTGAGACCCAGTACTTC
d_gene: TRBD2
j_gene: TRBJ2-5
v_gene: TRBV9
abundance: .

CDR3aa: CAISPWTSGRDEQFF
CDR3nt: TGTGCCATCAGTCCATGGACTAGCGGGAGAGATGAGCAGTTCTTC
d_gene: TRBD2
j_gene: TRBJ2-1
v_gene: TRBV10-3
abundance: few

CDR3aa: CASSLHLRSSYNEQFF
CDR3nt: TGTGCCAGCAGTCTCCACTTGCGGAGCTCCTACAATGAGCAGTTCTTC
d_gene: .
j_gene: TRBJ2-1
v_gene: TRBV28
abundance: few

CDR3aa: CASSLWDSYNYGYTF
CDR3nt: TGTGCCAGCAGTTTATGGGACAGCTACAACTATGGCTACACCTTC
d_gene: .
j_gene: TRBJ1-2
v_gene: TRBV28
abundance: .

CDR3aa: CASSLGPPGTAYEAFF
CDR3nt: TGTGCCAGCAGCTTAGGCCCTCCCGGGACAGCATACGAAGCTTTCTTT
d_gene: TRBD1
j_gene: TRBJ1-1
v_gene: TRBV7-8
abundance: few

CDR3aa: CASSKRQGNTEAFF
CDR3nt: TGTGCCAGCAGCAAACGACAGGGGAACACTGAAGCTTTCTTT
d_gene: TRBD1
j_gene: TRBJ1-1
v_gene: TRBV11-3
abundance: .

CDR3aa: CASSTPQGRVSYEQYF
CDR3nt: TGTGCCAGCAGCACCCCCCAAGGGAGGGTGTCCTACGAGCAGTACTTC
d_gene: TRBD2
j_gene: TRBJ2-7
v_gene: TRBV7-9
abundance: .

CDR3aa: CASSGGVWDLTDTQYF
CDR3nt: TGTGCCAGCAGCGGGGGGGTGTGGGATCTCACAGATACGCAGTATTTT
d_gene: TRBD2
j_gene: TRBJ2-3
v_gene: TRBV28
abundance: .

CDR3aa: CASSPRGRLNTEAFF
CDR3nt: TGTGCCAGCAGTCCCAGGGGCAGGTTGAACACTGAAGCTTTCTTT
d_gene: .
j_gene: TRBJ1-1
v_gene: TRBV28
abundance: .

CDR3aa: CASSLVARGNTEAFF
CDR3nt: TGTGCCAGCAGTTTGGTGGCTCGGGGAAACACTGAAGCTTTCTTT
d_gene: .
j_gene: TRBJ1-1
v_gene: TRBV28
abundance: .